The 17 T cell receptor beta chains given below trace back to one sample, sequenced in a study of OX40 agonist ivuxolimab in advanced cancers. Libraries were prepared through the immunoSEQ multiplex PCR assay. As stored in TCRdb, this immuneACCESS dataset retains in-frame rearrangements with V and J assigned. A fraction of the clones does not appear; measured against another copy, unresolved V genes explain less than half of the discrepancy, and the remainder lacks a known reason. The sample table records under 35,000 clones; about 90% of these occur just once. Of the sample, about 33% is held by the ten largest clones. Specimen: CD4+ or CD8+ T cells sorted from blood, collected in a trial of the OX40 agonist ivuxolimab. Source of these receptors: an adult with an advanced solid tumor such as melanoma, head and neck, liver or kidney cancer.

This clone was seen only once. This sequence joins TRBV5-1 and TRBJ1-1; D gene uncertain. Trimming cost V 4 bases and J 2 bases, with 6 bases left between them. In germline, CDR1 is SGHRS, CDR2 YFSETQ. The CDR3 spans 12 residues. The CDR3 loop is CASSLSNTEAFF. The DNA of the CDR3 is TGCGCCAGCAGCCTTTCAAACACTGAAGCTTTCTTT.

The V call is TRBV7-9, the J call TRBJ1-4, with TRBD1 matching over 7 bases. Per the germline V gene, CDR1 is SEHNR and CDR2 is FQNEAQ (reference sequence). Germline trimming cut 11 bases from V and 3 bases from J; bases unmatched to any gene: 3. CDR3 length: 12 residues. In DNA form, the CDR3 reads TGTGCCGAGGGGACAGCTAATGAAAAACTGTTTTTT. Protein product: CAEGTANEKLFF.

The V call is TRBV28, the J call TRBJ2-7, with 10 bases identical to TRBD2. This CDR3 spans 13 amino acids. Germline V gene sequence: CDR1 MDHEN, CDR2 SYDVKM. V lost 10 bases and J lost 7; bases outside the gene matches: 10. Written as DNA, the CDR3 is TGTGCCACCCGGACTAGCGGCTCCCATGAGCAGTACTTC. Its translation: CATRTSGSHEQYF.

This chain joins TRBV6-5 and TRBJ2-7; unclear D gene. The CDR3 is 14 residues long. Trimming removed 2 bases from V and 0 bases from J, with 8 bases in between. CDR1 is MNHEY, CDR2 SVGAGI, per germline. The CDR3 spells CASSYGERSYEQYF. The CDR3 nucleotides are TGTGCCAGCAGTTACGGGGAACGCTCCTACGAGCAGTACTTC.

This chain joins TRBV7-9 and TRBJ2-7, with D perhaps TRBD2 (5 bases). Germline V CDR1 and CDR2: SEHNR, FQNEAQ (reference sequence). The germline V and J ends were trimmed by 4 bases and 5 bases, with 9 bases remaining between them. CDR3 size: 12 residues. The CDR3 reads CASSSRGNEQYF. The CDR3 DNA follows: TGTGCCAGCAGCTCCCGGGGTAACGAGCAGTACTTC.

This chain uses TRBV9 with TRBJ2-7; a possible D gene is TRBD1 (6 bases). V was trimmed by 0 bases and J by 3 bases, leaving 10 bases between them. Germline V gene data show CDR1 as SGDLS and CDR2 as YYNGEE. CDR3 length: 14 residues. The CDR3, as DNA: TGTGCCAGCAGCGTAGACAACAGGGACTACGAGCAGTACTTC. Translated: CASSVDNRDYEQYF.

This clone was observed a handful of times. V gene TRBV30 combines with J gene TRBJ2-2; D is uncertain. With 4 bases removed from V and 9 bases from J, the gap between germline ends came to 9 bases. Germline CDR1 GTSNPN, CDR2 SVGIG (reference sequence). The CDR3 consists of 11 residues. CDR3 region: CAWTERRELFF. The CDR3 DNA is TGTGCCTGGACAGAGCGCAGGGAGCTGTTTTTT.

The chain couples TRBV28 to TRBJ1-2; D gene unclear. The V gene lost 1 base and the J gene lost 8 bases, with 17 bases spanning the gap. Germline CDR1 and CDR2: MDHEN and SYDVKM. The CDR3 totals 15 residues. DNA for the CDR3: TGTGCCAGCAGTTTATTCGCAGGCGACCTCGGGGGCTACACCTTC. It encodes CASSLFAGDLGGYTF.

For the CDR3, the DNA is TGTGCCAGCAGTTATCAGGGGGGCACCGGGGAGCTGTTTTTT. Protein sequence: CASSYQGGTGELFF. The chain employs TRBV6-6 and TRBJ2-2; a weak D match, TRBD1 (7 bases). Germline values: CDR1 MNHNY, CDR2 SVGAGI (reference sequence). CDR3 length: 14 amino acids. Trimming removed 3 bases at V and 4 bases at J, with 9 bases between.

The genes are TRBV10-3 and TRBJ2-4, with D possibly TRBD1 on 5 matching bases. The germline gives CDR1 ENHRY, CDR2 SYGVKD. Trimming removed 0 bases at V and 6 bases at J, with 15 bases between. This CDR3 has 16 residues. The CDR3 sequence is CAISESSASGPNIQYF. For the CDR3, the DNA is TGTGCCATCAGTGAGTCGTCGGCTTCAGGGCCAAACATTCAGTACTTC.

The chain employs TRBV6-4 and TRBJ2-7; 9 bases are shared with TRBD2. The CDR3 has 17 amino acids. Trimming cost V 11 bases and J 1 base; bases outside gene matches: 18. Looked up from germline, CDR1 is MRHNA and CDR2 is SNTAGT. The CDR3 DNA is TGTGCCCCTCCCAGGGGCGGGAGGGAAATACGGTCCTACGAGCAGTACTTC. Translated: CAPPRGGREIRSYEQYF.

The gene calls are TRBV28 and TRBJ2-1; D remains ambiguous. The length of the CDR3 is 12 residues. Germline V gene sequence: CDR1 MDHEN, CDR2 SYDVKM. V was clipped by 6 bases and J by 5 bases, with 8 bases between them. The CDR3 DNA reads as TGTGCCAGCAGCATCGAGGACAATGAGCAGTTCTTC. Translating it yields CASSIEDNEQFF.

The J gene is TRBJ1-2, the V gene TRBV7-9; TRBD1 might be the D (5 bases). V lost 6 bases and J lost 3, with 11 bases in between. Germline V gene data show CDR1 as SEHNR and CDR2 as FQNEAQ (reference sequence). The length of the CDR3 is 13 residues. DNA of the CDR3: TGTGCCAGCAGATCTTTAGGGGACTATGGCTACACCTTC. It is translated as CASRSLGDYGYTF.

The chain couples TRBV6-5 to TRBJ1-1, with D possibly matching TRBD1 (5 bases). Germline V lookup: CDR1 MNHEY, CDR2 SVGAGI. The CDR3 contains 15 residues. With 4 bases removed from V and 0 bases from J, the gap between germline ends came to 12 bases. This CDR3 is CASSSTQGMNTEAFF. The DNA for the CDR3 is TGTGCCAGCAGTTCGACCCAGGGCATGAACACTGAAGCTTTCTTT.

The chain links TRBV28 to TRBJ2-1; D not certain. The CDR3 loop spans 13 amino acids. V was cut by 6 bases and J by 4 bases, with 10 bases left in between. CDR1 is MDHEN and CDR2 is SYDVKM in the germline V gene. The DNA for the CDR3 is TGTGCCAGCAGCCTCGAAGGGTACAATGAGCAGTTCTTC. Translating it yields CASSLEGYNEQFF.

V and J are TRBV7-9 and TRBJ1-1; TRBD1 might be the D (5 bases). Per the germline V gene, CDR1 is SEHNR and CDR2 is FQNEAQ (reference sequence). The CDR3 runs 13 residues. Trimming shortened V by 1 base and J by 13 bases, and 16 bases separated the two germline ends. The CDR3: CASSLGDGVKVFF. CDR3 bases: TGTGCCAGCAGCTTAGGGGACGGAGTAAAAGTTTTCTTT.

The chain recombines TRBV5-6 with TRBJ2-1; 8 nucleotides agree with TRBD2. The ends lost 4 bases at V and 2 bases at J; junction bases unmatched: 5. The CDR3 has 15 amino acids. CDR1 and CDR2 from the germline V gene are SGHDT and YYEEEE. In DNA, the CDR3 is TGTGCCAGCAGCGCTAGCGGGCATCCCTACAATGAGCAGTTCTTC. As protein: CASSASGHPYNEQFF.